Shown below are 11 T cell receptor beta chains from a single sample sequenced in a study of identical twins listed by TCRdb under 2016. The library came from 5' RACE. Sequencing relied on an Illumina HiSeq 2000. TCRdb trimmed public reads at Q25 via fastp, called clones via MiXCR and kept in-frame beta chains. For every CDR3 protein sequence, its rows merge into one entry that carries the most common genes and DNA. The sample table contains about 660,000 distinct CDR3 sequences; only one count was recorded for 8.6% of them. 0.75% to 1% of the sample is in the top ten clones. The same sample was also used in a study of yellow fever vaccine responses in identical twins.

Sequencing was performed on PBMCs. These receptor sequences come from a woman under 30 in good health.

The rearrangement links TRBV5-1 to TRBJ1-1, with D possibly matching TRBD1 (5 bases). The CDR3 totals 17 residues. Trimming cost V 4 bases and J 0 bases, with 19 bases left between them. Per germline, CDR1 SGHRS and CDR2 YFSETQ. This chain's CDR3 is CASSPAGYWGLNTEAFF. Here the CDR3 DNA reads TGCGCCAGCAGCCCGGCAGGGTATTGGGGTTTGAACACTGAAGCTTTCTTT.

This clonotype was detected many times. The V and J genes are TRBV7-9 and TRBJ2-1; TRBD2 matches 7 bases. The CDR3 has 15 amino acids. The germline CDR1 and CDR2 sequences are SEHNR and FQNEAQ (reference sequence). With V trimmed by 1 base and J by 8 bases, 8 bases remained unmatched. The DNA for the CDR3 is TGTGCCAGCAGCTTAGAAGCGGGAATGAGCTATGAGCAGTTCTTC. This codes for CASSLEAGMSYEQFF.

The chain is built from TRBV2 and TRBJ2-2; TRBD2 matches at 10 bases. The germline V gene encodes CDR1 SNHLY and CDR2 FYNNEI. Germline trimming cut 4 bases from V and 0 bases from J; bases unmatched to any gene: 8. This CDR3 region has 18 residues. CDR3 sequence: CASSVGLAGAANTGELFF. DNA of the CDR3: TGTGCCAGCAGTGTGGGGCTAGCGGGGGCCGCGAACACCGGGGAGCTGTTTTTT. Using reference TRBV2 and TRBJ2-2 for the parts outside the CDR3, the full variable domain is EPEVTQTPSHQVTQMGQEVILRCVPISNHLYFYWYRQILGQKVEFLVSFYNNEISEKSEIFDDQFSVERPDGSNFTLKIRSTKLEDSAMYFCASSVGLAGAANTGELFFGEGSRLTVL.

In its sample, this clonotype was seen a few times. The chain links TRBV5-1 to TRBJ2-7; TRBD2 aligns across 8 bases. Trimming cost V 0 bases and J 6 bases; bases outside gene matches: 8. CDR1 and CDR2 from the germline V gene are SGHRS and YFSETQ. The CDR3 is 15 residues long. This CDR3 is CASSLVLSGTGEQYF. The DNA for the CDR3 is TGCGCCAGCAGCTTGGTGCTTAGCGGGACTGGCGAGCAGTACTTC.

This clonotype has a handful of counts. The CDR3 reads CASSLAKAPWGYTF. CDR3 nucleotide sequence: TGTGCCAGCAGCTTAGCGAAGGCTCCTTGGGGCTACACCTTC. The chain has TRBV7-9 and TRBJ1-2; no firm D call. The germline V gene encodes CDR1 SEHNR and CDR2 FQNEAQ (reference sequence). CDR3 length: 14 amino acids. V lost 0 bases, J lost 8 bases, and 13 bases lay in between. Based on the CDR3 plus reference TRBV7-9 and TRBJ1-2, the full variable domain is DTGVSQNPRHKITKRGQNVTFRCDPISEHNRLYWYRQTLGQGPEFLTYFQNEAQLEKSRLLSDRFSAERPKGSFSTLEIQRTEQGDSAMYLCASSLAKAPWGYTFGSGTRLTVV.

In its sample, this clonotype was seen a few times. CDR3 sequence (DNA): TGCAGTGCCCAGGGACAGACTTACGAGCAGTACTTC. As protein: CSAQGQTYEQYF. The rearrangement uses TRBV20-1 and TRBJ2-7; the match to TRBD1 covers 7 bases. This CDR3 contains 12 residues. With V trimmed by 6 bases and J by 4 bases, 6 bases remained unmatched. Germline CDR1 is DFQATT and CDR2 is SNEGSKA (reference sequence).

This rearrangement joins TRBV7-2 to TRBJ2-7; D is uncertain. V was cut by 5 bases and J by 0 bases, with 14 bases left in between. Per germline, CDR1 SGHTA and CDR2 FQGNSA. This CDR3 contains 15 residues. CDR3 sequence (DNA): TGTGCCAGCAGCGCCTGGGTCTCGAGCTCCTACGAGCAGTACTTC. The encoded protein is CASSAWVSSSYEQYF.

This clonotype was counted ten times or more. One end of the junction does not line up with germline, which may come from a read error. This chain links TRBV5-1 with TRBJ1-1; maybe TRBD1 (6 bases). The CDR3 is 14 amino acids. CDR1 is SGHRS and CDR2 is YFSETQ in the germline V gene. The CDR3 bases are TGTGCCAGCAGCCTATCGACAGGGAACACTGAAGCTTTCTTT. Its protein product is CASSLSTGNTEAFF.

This clonotype was seen many times. The gene calls are TRBV5-1 and TRBJ2-7, with D possibly being TRBD2 (6 bases). The germline V and J ends were trimmed by 5 bases and 4 bases, with 19 bases remaining between them. Germline V lookup: CDR1 SGHRS, CDR2 YFSETQ. CDR3 size: 15 residues. The CDR3 nucleotides are TGCGCCAGCAGTTCTGTCGGGGGAGTGATGTACGAGCAGTACTTC. As protein: CASSSVGGVMYEQYF.

This clonotype showed up just a few times. CDR3 nucleotide sequence: TGTGCCAGCGCAAATGGTCCCGGCTATGGCTACACCTTC. This translates into CASANGPGYGYTF. This chain joins TRBV12-3 or TRBV12-4 and TRBJ1-2; no clear D gene. Trimming left V 8 bases short and J 4 bases short, with 14 bases between. The CDR3 contains 13 residues.

This clonotype appeared many times. This chain connects TRBV29-1 to TRBJ1-1, with 7 bases identical to TRBD1. The CDR3 contains 13 residues. Germline V gene data show CDR1 as SQVTM and CDR2 as ANQGSEA. V trimming: 7 bases; J trimming: 1 base; junction bases outside the gene matches: 6. CDR3 bases: TGCAGCGCCAGGACAGGCCAGAACACTGAAGCTTTCTTT. Translated: CSARTGQNTEAFF.